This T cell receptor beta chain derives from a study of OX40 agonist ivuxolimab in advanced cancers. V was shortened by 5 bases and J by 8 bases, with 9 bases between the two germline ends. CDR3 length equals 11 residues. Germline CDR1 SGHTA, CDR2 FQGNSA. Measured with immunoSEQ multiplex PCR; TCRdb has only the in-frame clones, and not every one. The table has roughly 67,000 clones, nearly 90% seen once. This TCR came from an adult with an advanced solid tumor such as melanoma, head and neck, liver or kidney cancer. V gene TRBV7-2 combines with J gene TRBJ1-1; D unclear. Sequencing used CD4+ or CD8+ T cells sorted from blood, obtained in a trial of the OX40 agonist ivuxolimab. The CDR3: CASSVYGEAFF. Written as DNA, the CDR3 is TGTGCCAGCAGCGTCTACGGGGAAGCTTTCTTT.